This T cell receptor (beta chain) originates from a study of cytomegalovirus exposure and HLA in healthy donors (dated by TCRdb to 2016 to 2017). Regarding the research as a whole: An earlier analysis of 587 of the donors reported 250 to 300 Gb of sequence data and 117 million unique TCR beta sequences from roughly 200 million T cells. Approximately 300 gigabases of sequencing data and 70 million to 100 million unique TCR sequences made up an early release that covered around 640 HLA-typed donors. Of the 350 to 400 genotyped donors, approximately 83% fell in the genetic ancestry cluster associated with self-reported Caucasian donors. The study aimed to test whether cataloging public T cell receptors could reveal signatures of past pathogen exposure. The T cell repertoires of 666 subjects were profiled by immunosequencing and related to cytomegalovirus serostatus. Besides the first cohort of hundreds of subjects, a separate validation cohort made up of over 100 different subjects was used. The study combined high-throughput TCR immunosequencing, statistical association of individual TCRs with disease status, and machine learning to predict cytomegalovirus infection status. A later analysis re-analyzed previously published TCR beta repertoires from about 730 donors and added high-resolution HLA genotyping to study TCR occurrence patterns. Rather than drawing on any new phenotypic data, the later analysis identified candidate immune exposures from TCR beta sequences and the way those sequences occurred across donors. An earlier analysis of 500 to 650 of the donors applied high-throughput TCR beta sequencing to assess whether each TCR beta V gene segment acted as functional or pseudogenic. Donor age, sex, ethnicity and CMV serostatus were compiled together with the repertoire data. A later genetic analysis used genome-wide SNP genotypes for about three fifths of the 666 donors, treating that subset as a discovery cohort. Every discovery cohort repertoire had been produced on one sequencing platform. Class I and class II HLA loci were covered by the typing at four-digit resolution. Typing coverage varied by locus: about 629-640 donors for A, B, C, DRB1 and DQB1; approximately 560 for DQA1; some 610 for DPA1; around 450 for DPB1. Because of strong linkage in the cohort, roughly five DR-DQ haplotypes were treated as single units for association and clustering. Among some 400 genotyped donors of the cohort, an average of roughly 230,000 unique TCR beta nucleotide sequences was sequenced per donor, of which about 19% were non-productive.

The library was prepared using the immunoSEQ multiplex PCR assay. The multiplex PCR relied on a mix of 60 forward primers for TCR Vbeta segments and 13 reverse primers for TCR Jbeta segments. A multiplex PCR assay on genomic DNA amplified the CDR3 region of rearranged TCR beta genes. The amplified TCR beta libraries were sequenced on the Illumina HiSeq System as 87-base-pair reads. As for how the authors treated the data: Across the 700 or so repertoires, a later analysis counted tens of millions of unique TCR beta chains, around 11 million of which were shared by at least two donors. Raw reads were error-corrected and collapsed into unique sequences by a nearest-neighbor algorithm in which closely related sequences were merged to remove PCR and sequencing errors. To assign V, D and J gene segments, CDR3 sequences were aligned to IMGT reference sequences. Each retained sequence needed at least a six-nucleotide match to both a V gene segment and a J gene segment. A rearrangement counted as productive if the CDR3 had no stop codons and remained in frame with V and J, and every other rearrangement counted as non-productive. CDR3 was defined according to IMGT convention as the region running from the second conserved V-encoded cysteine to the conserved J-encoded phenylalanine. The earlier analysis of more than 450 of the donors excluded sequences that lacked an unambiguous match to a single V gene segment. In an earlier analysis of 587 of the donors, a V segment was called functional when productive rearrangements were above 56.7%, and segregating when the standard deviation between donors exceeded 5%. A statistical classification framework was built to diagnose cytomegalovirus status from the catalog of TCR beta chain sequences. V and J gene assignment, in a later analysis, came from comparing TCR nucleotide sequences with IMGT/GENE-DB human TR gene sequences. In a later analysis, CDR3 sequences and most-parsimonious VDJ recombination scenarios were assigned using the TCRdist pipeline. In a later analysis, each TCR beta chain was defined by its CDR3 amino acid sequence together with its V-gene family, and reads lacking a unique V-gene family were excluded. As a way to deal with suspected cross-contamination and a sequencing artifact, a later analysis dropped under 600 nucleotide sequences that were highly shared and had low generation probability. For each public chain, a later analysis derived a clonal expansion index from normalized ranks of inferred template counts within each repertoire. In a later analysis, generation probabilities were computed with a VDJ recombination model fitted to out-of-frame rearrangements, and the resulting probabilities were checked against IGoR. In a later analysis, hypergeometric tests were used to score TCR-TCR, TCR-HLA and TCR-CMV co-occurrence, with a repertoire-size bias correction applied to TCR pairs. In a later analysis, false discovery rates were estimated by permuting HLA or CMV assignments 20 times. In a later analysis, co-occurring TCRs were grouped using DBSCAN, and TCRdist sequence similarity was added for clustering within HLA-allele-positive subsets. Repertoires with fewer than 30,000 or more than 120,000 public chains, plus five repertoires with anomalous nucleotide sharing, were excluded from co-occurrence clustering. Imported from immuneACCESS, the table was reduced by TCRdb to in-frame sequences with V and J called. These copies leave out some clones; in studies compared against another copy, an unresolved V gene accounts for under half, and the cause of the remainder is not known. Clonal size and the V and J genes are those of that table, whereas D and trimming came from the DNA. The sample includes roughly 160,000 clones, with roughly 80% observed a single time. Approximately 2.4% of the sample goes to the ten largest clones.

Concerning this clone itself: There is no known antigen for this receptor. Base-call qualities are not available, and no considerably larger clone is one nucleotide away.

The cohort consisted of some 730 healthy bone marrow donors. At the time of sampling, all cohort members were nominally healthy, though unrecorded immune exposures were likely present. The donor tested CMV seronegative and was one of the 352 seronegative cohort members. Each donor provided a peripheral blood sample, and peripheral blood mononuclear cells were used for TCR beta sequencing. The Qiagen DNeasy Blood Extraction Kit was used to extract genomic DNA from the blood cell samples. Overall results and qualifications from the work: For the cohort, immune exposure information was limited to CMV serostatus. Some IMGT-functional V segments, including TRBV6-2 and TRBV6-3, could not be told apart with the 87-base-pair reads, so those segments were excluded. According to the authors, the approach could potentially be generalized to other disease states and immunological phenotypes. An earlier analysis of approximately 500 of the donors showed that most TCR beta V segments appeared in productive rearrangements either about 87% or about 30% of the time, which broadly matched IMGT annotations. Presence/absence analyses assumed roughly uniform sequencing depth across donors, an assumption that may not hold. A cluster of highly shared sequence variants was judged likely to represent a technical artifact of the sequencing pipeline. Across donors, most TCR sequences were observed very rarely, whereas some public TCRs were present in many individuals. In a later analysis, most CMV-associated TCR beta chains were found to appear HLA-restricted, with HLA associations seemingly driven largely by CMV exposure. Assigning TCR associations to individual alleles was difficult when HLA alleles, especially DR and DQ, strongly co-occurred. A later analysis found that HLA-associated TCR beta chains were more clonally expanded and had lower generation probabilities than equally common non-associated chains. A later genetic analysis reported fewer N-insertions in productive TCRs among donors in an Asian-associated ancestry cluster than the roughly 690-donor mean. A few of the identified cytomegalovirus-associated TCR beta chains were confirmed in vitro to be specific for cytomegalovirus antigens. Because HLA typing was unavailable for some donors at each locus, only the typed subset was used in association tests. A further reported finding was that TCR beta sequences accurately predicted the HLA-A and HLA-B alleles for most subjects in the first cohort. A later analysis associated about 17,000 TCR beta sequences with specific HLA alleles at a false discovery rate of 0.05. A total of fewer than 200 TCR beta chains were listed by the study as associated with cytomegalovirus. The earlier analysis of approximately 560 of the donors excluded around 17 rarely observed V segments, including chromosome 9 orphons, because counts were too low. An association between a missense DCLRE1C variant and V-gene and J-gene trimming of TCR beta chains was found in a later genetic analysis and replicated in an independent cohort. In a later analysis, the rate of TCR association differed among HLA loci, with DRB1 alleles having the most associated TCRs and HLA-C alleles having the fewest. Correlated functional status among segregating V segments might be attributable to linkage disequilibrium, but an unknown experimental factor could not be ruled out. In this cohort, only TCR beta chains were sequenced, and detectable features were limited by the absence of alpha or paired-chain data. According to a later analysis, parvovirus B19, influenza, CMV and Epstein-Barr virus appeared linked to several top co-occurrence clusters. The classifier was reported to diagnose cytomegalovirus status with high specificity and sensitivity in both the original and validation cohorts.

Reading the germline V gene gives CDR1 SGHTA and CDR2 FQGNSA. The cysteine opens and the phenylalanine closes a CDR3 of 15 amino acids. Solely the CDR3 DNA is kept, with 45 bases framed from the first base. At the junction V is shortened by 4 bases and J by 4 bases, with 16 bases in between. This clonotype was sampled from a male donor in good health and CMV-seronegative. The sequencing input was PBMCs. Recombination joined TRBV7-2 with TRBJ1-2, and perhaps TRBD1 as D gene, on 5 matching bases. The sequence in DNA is TGTGCCAGCAGCTCAGGCAGGGCTCATGGCTATGGCTACACCTTC. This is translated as CASSSGRAHGYGYTF. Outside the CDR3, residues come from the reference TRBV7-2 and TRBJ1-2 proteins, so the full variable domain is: GAGVSQSPSNKVTEKGKDVELRCDPISGHTALYWYRQSLGQGLEFLIYFQGNSAPDKSGLPSDRFSAERTGGSVSTLTIQRTQQEDSAVYLCASSSGRAHGYGYTFGSGTRLTVV.